The present entry profiles one T cell receptor beta chain with its context. This clonotype appeared many times. The antigen this receptor binds is unknown. No much larger clone is present one base from it, and per-base qualities are unavailable. The TCR beta CDR3 regions were amplified from the RNA transcripts. The first round of RT-PCR for the TCR CDR3 was performed with the HTBI primer set and the Qiagen OneStep RT-PCR kit. Libraries were constructed in a second round of multiplex PCR, after which size selection and purification were performed. The libraries were sequenced on an Illumina HiSeq2000 using paired-end 100 bp reads. Turning to the authors' computational methods: Raw data were processed with SOAPnuke, discarding reads with adapters, uncalled bases, mean Phred below 15, or no exact constant-primer or identifier match. COPE v1.2.5 was used to merge the high-quality paired reads, and each unique nucleotide sequence was defined as a clonotype. MiTCR v1.1 was used to align the clonotypes against IMGT TRBV, TRBD and TRBJ reference segments. The analysis included only V-J combinations with a frequency above 0.0001, which together covered over 98% of the repertoires. The TCS score was defined as F50 (clonal expansion) divided by E x V (chaos), with BLOSUM62-based TCRdist calculated between CDR3 peptides within each V-J. Welch's t-statistics and random forest reduced fewer than 550 V-J features to 10 to 15, which were used in a naive Bayes classifier (R e1071). TCRdb reprocessing: public reads trimmed at Q25 with fastp, clones called with MiXCR, in-frame beta chains kept. Here each entry gathers all rows of one CDR3 protein and keeps the most common genes and DNA. These V and J calls rely on TCRdb rather than the paper's analysis. The sample has approximately 520,000 distinct CDR3 sequences on record, less than 25% of them singletons. Less than 30% of the sample is taken by the ten largest.

The CDR1 and CDR2 encoded by the germline V gene (reference sequence) are GTSNPN and SVGIG. The CDR3, from cysteine to phenylalanine, totals 13 residues. The only DNA kept is the CDR3, 39 bases in frame from the first base. For this chain, trimming is 0 bases at the V end and 7 bases at the J end, and the number of junction bases without a gene match is 6. The record originates from a study of T cells in Graves' hyperthyroidism and ophthalmopathy (dated by TCRdb to between 2017 and 2020). Regarding the research as a whole: Peripheral blood was sampled at the time of initial diagnosis, prior to any treatment. To identify TCR V-J signatures that set the groups apart, the researchers used a discovery cohort of 100 patients, made up of roughly 45 with Graves' ophthalmopathy and 57 with stable Graves' hyperthyroidism. The 85 to 100 discovery patients were divided at random into training and test sets in a 7:3 ratio. According to the paper, TCR Vbeta CDR3 sequencing was carried out on over 130 peripheral blood samples, which came from more than 40 ophthalmopathy, 75 or so hyperthyroidism and 17 progressor patients. An independent validation cohort of under 20 hyperthyroidism patients and about 16 patients who later progressed to ophthalmopathy tested prospective prediction of ophthalmopathy. In addition, the study compared T-cell repertoires in thyroid tissue and in blood from over 5 Graves' hyperthyroidism patients. Once sampling was done, hyperthyroidism patients were given methimazole at a starting dose of 30 mg daily, whereas ophthalmopathy patients were given high-dose intravenous methylprednisolone. What the research found in general, with its limitations: Most expanded thyroid clonotypes (frequency above 0.001) were also found in blood, which suggests that blood repertoires may mirror thyroid immune responses. In cross-validation, a model built on a 13 V-J signature told ophthalmopathy apart from stable hyperthyroidism with just under 90% sensitivity and about 81% specificity, and in testing the same model reached 80%/75%. Sample size was not statistically predetermined, and blinding of investigators to group allocation was not performed. In validation, the model predicted progression to ophthalmopathy with around 71% sensitivity and around 72% specificity, a median of around six months before onset.

Graves' hyperthyroidism was defined as stable when no progression to ophthalmopathy occurred over 18 months of follow-up. The hyperthyroidism patients were between 18 and 65 years old and newly diagnosed, with a disease duration of less than 2 months. The study excluded patients with uncontrolled infections, other autoimmune diseases, pregnancy or lactation. Diagnoses were established on the basis of clinical symptoms, serum thyroxine and TRAb, thyroid ultrasound, and orbital computed tomography. PBMCs were separated from under 12 ml of fresh peripheral blood using Ficoll-Paque density gradient centrifugation. Trizol reagent was used to extract total RNA, and RNA quality was then checked on an Agilent 2100 Bioanalyzer.

The receptor chain draws on TRBV30 and TRBJ2-7, and 7 junction bases match TRBD2. The TCR was taken from a man between 18 and 29 years old with Graves' hyperthyroidism. Sample: blood. The DNA reads as follows: TGTGCCTGGAGTGTACCAGCGGGGAGGGAGCAGTACTTC. Translated, this is CAWSVPAGREQYF.